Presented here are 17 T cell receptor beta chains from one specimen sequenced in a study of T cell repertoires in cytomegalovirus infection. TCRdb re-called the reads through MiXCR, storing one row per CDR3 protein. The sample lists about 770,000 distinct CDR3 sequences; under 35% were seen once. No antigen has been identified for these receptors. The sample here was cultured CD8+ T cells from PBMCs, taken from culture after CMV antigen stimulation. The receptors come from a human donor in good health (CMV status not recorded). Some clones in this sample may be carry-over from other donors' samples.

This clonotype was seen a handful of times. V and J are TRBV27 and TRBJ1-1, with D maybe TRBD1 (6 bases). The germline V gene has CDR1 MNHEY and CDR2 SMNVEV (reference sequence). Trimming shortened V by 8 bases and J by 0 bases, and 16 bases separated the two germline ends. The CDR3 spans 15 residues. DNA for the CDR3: TGTGCCAGCGTCGTATCGGGGGGGCTGAACACTGAAGCTTTCTTT. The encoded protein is CASVVSGGLNTEAFF.

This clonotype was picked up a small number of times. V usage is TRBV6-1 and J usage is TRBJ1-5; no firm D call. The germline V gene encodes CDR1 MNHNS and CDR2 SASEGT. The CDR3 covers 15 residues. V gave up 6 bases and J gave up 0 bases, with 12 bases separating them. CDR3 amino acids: CASRITGNSNQPQHF. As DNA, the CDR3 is TGTGCCAGCAGAATAACCGGGAATAGCAATCAGCCCCAGCATTTT.

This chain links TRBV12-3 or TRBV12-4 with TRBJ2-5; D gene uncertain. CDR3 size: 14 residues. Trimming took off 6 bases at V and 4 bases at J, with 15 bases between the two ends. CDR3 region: CASSFGPWGETQYF. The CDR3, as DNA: TGTGCCAGCAGCTTCGGGCCTTGGGGAGAGACCCAGTACTTC.

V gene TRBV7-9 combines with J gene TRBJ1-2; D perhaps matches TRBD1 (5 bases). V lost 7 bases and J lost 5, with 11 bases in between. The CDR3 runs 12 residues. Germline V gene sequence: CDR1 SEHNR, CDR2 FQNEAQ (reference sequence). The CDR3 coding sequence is TGTGCCAGCACTATGGGGGGTTATGGCTACACCTTC. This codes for CASTMGGYGYTF.

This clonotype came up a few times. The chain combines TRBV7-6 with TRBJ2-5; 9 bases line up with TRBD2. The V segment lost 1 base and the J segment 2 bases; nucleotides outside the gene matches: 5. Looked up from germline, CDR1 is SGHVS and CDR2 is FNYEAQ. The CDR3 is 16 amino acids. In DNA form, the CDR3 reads TGTGCCAGCAGCTTAGAGATAGCGGGGGCTCAAGAGACCCAGTACTTC. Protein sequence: CASSLEIAGAQETQYF.

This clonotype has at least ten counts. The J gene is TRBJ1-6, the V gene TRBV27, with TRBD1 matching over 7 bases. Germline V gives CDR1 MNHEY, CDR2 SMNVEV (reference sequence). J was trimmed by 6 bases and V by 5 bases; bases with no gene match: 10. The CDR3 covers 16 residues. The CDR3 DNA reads TGTGCCAGCAGTCACCCCAGGGCAGGGGGTAATTCACCCCTCCACTTT. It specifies CASSHPRAGGNSPLHF.

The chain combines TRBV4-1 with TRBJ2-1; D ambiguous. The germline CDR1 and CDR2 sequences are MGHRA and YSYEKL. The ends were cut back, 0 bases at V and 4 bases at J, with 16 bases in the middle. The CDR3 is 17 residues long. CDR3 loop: CASSQERFLGSYNEQFF. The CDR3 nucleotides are TGCGCCAGCAGCCAAGAACGGTTCCTAGGGTCTTACAATGAGCAGTTCTTC.

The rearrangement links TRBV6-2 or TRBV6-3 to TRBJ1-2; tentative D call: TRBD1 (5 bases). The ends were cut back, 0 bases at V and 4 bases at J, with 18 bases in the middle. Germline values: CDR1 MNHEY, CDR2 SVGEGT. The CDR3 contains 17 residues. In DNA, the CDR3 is TGTGCCAGCAGTTACTCGTTCGGGCCCCGGAGGGGCTATGGCTACACCTTC. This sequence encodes CASSYSFGPRRGYGYTF.

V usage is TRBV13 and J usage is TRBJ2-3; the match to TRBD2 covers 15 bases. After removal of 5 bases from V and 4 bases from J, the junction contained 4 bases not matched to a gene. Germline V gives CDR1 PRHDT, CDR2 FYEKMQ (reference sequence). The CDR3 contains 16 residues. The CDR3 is CASSRGLAGGPDTQYF. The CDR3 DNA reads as TGTGCCAGCAGCCGGGGACTAGCGGGGGGCCCAGATACGCAGTATTTT.

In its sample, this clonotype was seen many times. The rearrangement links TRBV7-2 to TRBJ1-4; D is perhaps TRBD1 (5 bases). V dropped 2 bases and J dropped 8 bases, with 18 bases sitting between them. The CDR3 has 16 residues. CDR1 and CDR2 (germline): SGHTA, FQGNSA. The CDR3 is CASSLNGAPGHEKLFF. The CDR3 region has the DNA TGTGCCAGCAGCTTAAACGGGGCGCCGGGTCACGAAAAACTGTTTTTT.

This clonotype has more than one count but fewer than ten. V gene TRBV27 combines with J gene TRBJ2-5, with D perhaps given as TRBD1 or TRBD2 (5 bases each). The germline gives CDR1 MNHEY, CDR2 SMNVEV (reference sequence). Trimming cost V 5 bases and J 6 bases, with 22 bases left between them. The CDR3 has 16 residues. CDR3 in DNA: TGTGCCAGCAGTCCGAGGGAAGGACTGGGGGTGAAGACCCAGTACTTC. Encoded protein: CASSPREGLGVKTQYF.

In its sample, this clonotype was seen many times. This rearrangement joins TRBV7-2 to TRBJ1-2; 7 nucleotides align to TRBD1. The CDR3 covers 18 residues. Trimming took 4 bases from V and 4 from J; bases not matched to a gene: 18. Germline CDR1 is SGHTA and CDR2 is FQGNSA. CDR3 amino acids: CASSSKWGQRPDIYGYTF. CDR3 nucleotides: TGTGCCAGCAGCTCAAAGTGGGGACAGAGACCAGATATCTATGGCTACACCTTC.

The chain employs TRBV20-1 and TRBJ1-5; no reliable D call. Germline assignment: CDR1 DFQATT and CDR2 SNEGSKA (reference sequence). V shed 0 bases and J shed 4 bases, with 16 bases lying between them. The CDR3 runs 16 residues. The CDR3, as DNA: TGCAGTGCTAGAGATCATGGAGACGGTCGAAATCAGCCCCAGCATTTT. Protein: CSARDHGDGRNQPQHF.

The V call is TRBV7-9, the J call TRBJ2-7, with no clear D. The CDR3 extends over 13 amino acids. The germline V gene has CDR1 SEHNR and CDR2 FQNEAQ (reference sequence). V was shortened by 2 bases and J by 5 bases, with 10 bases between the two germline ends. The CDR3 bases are TGTGCCAGCAGCTTATCCGGGCCGGACGAGCAGTACGTC. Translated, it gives CASSLSGPDEQYV.

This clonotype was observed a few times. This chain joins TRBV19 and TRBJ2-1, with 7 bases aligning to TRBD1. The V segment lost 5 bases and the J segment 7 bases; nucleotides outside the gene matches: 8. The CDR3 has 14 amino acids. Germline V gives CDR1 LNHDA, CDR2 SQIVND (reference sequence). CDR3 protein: CASSPGQIPNEQFF. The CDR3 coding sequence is TGTGCCAGTAGTCCGGGACAGATACCTAATGAGCAGTTCTTC.

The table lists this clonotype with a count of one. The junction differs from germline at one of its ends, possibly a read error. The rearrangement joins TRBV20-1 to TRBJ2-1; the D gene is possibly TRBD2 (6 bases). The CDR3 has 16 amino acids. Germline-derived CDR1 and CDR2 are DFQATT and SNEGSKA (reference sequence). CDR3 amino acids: CSVRDLAGIFYNEQFF. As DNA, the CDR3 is TGCAGTGTTAGAGATTTGGCGGGGATTTTCTACAATGAGCAGTTCTTC.

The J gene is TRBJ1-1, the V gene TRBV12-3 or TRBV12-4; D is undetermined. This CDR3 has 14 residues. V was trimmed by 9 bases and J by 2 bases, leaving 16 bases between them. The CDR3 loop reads CASSKVRSNTEAFF. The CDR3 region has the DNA TGTGCCAGTTCGAAGGTCCGGTCTAACACTGAAGCTTTCTTT.